The clone carrying this TCR beta chain was seen just once. Other DNA sequences in this specimen translate into the identical CDR3. The sample comes from a study of sequential checkpoint blockade in melanoma. Overall study: First-line arms were nivolumab then ipilimumab, or the reverse, randomized 1:1. After both sequences, patients received maintenance nivolumab.

Germline V gene data show CDR1 as SGHTA and CDR2 as FQGNSA. The V gene end was trimmed by 6 bases and the J gene end by 5 bases; junction bases not matched to a gene: 14. This CDR3 is built from 16 residues. Clones were read by immunoSEQ multiplex PCR, and TCRdb kept only the in-frame ones, dropping some. The data contain under 40,000 clones, approximately 91% of them singletons. Noted treatment: randomized to nivolumab then ipilimumab (arm A) or the reverse (arm B). None of the patients previously received DNA-damaging chemotherapy. From thawed PBMCs, live CD3+CD8+ cells negative for CD19 and CD56 were sorted.

The chain carries TRBV7-2 and TRBJ1-2; 8 positions match TRBD1. The sequence came from a human donor with melanoma. The sample in question was CD8+ T cells sorted from blood (inferred from file names), obtained from a patient given nivolumab and ipilimumab in sequence. DNA for the CDR3: TGTGCCAGCAGTTTTTACGGACAGGGCCGTTCGTATGGCTACACCTTC. It encodes CASSFYGQGRSYGYTF.